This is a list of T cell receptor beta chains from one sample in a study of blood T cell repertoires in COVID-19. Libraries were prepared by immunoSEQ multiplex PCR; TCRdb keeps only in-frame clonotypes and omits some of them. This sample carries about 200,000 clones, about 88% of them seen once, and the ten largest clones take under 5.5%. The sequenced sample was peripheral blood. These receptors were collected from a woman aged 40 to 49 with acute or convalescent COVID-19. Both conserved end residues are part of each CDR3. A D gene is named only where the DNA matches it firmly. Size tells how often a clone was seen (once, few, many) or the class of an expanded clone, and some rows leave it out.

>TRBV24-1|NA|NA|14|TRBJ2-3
TGTGCCACCGGATTTGGGGGGAGGACAGATACGCAGTATTTT
CATGFGGRTDTQYF
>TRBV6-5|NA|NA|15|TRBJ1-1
TGTGCCAGCAGGCTACTGACAGCTACAAACACTGAAGCTTTCTTT
CASRLLTATNTEAFF
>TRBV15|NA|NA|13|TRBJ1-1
TGTGCCACCATTAGAAAAATCGGGACTGAAGCTTTCTTT
CATIRKIGTEAFF
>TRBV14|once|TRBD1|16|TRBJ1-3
TGTGCCAGCAGCCATCCCGGGACAGCCCACGGAAACACCATATATTTT
CASSHPGTAHGNTIYF
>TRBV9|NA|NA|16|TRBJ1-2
TGTGCCAGCCGCGGGGGAGGGGGGCCGCTCACCTATGGCTACACCTTC
CASRGGGGPLTYGYTF
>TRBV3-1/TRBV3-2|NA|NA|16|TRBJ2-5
TGTGCCAGCAGCCAAGTAGGAGGGGATCTCCAAGAGACCCAGTACTTC
CASSQVGGDLQETQYF
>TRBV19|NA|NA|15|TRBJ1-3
TGTGCCAGTAGTCCTAGTAGGGGAACTGGAAACACCATATATTTT
CASSPSRGTGNTIYF
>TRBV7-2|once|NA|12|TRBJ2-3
TGTGCCAGCAGCTTAGTAGCAGATACGCAGTATTTT
CASSLVADTQYF
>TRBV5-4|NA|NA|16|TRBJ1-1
TGTGCCAGCAGCCCGGGGGGGGCCAAAACAAAAACTGAAGCTTTCTTT
CASSPGGAKTKTEAFF
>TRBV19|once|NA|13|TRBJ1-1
TGTGCCAGTAGTATATCCGGAGAGACTGAAGCTTTCTTT
CASSISGETEAFF
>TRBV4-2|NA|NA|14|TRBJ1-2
TGTGCCAGCAGCCAAGGAGGGTCGTCTTTGGGCTACACCTTC
CASSQGGSSLGYTF
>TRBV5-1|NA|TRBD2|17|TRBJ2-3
TGCGCCAGCAGCGCCGGGACTAGCGGGGGGTACACAGATACGCAGTATTTT
CASSAGTSGGYTDTQYF
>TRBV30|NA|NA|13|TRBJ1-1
TGTGCCTGGAGTTCGACAGGATCCACTGAAGCTTTCTTT
CAWSSTGSTEAFF
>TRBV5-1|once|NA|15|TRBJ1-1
TGCGCCAGCAGAGAACAGACCTTGATGAACACTGAAGCTTTCTTT
CASREQTLMNTEAFF